This is a list of T cell receptor beta chains from one sample in a study of T-cell memory formation after mild COVID-19. In TCRdb, the 5' RACE reads were re-called with MiXCR into one record per CDR3 protein. The sample has roughly 410,000 distinct CDR3 sequences; approximately 24% are singletons. Sequenced sample: PBMCs or a T cell subset sorted from them (not recorded which). The receptors were sampled from an adult woman who had mild COVID-19 (a few samples of this study predate the infection). Cell type and time point are not known. Each CDR3 is given with its conserved first and last residue. A D gene is named only where the DNA matches it firmly. For some rows the clone size is stated as once, few or many, or as a class when expanded; others skip it.

V,J,size,D,DNA,CDR3
TRBV20-1,TRBJ1-6,few,TRBD1,TGCAGTGCCCCTAGGCCGGGACAGGGGTATTCACCCCTCCACTTT,CSAPRPGQGYSPLHF
TRBV5-4,TRBJ1-1,NA,NA,TGTGCCAGCAGCTTGTCATCTTTTGAAGCTTTCTTT,CASSLSSFEAFF
TRBV5-1,TRBJ2-7,NA,TRBD1,TGCGCCAGCAGCTCAACGCCCGGGACAGTATCCTACGAGCAGTACTTC,CASSSTPGTVSYEQYF
TRBV5-1,TRBJ2-6,few,TRBD1,TGCGCCAGCAGCTTGACTGACAGGGGATGGGCCAACGTCCTGACTTTC,CASSLTDRGWANVLTF
TRBV24-1,TRBJ2-3,many,TRBD1,TGTGCCGCGTCACCGGGACAGGGGCCAACAGATACGCAGTATTTT,CAASPGQGPTDTQYF
TRBV6-5,TRBJ1-5,NA,NA,TGTGCCAGCAGTTACTCGAGGCGAAATCAGCCCCAGCATTTT,CASSYSRRNQPQHF
TRBV12-3/TRBV12-4,TRBJ1-2,NA,TRBD1,TGTGCCAGCAGTTCCGACAGGGCCTATGGCTACACCTTC,CASSSDRAYGYTF
TRBV12-3/TRBV12-4,TRBJ2-5,few,NA,TGTGCCAGCAGTTTCCGCCCCCTGGGCAGGGCCGAGACCCAGTACTTC,CASSFRPLGRAETQYF
TRBV20-1,TRBJ2-2,many,NA,TGCAGTGCTAGTAGTGCTGGGACCGGGGAGCTGTTTTTT,CSASSAGTGELFF
TRBV20-1,TRBJ2-3,NA,NA,TGCAGTGCTAGCAGGGGGGCCATCGCAGATACGCAGTATTTT,CSASRGAIADTQYF
TRBV5-1,TRBJ2-1,NA,NA,TGCGCCAGCAGCTTCAGGGATCCATCGGACAATGAGCAGTTCTTC,CASSFRDPSDNEQFF
TRBV25-1,TRBJ2-7,few,NA,TGTGCCACCCGAGGGGCTGGATACGAGCAGTACTTC,CATRGAGYEQYF
TRBV9,TRBJ2-6,few,NA,TGTGCCAGCAGCCTACGGACGGAGCCTAGCTCTGGGGCCAACGTCCTGACTTTC,CASSLRTEPSSGANVLTF
TRBV5-1,TRBJ2-1,few,NA,TGCGCCAGCAGCTCCCCGGAAGAGCAGTTCTTC,CASSSPEEQFF
TRBV7-9,TRBJ2-5,NA,TRBD2,TGTGCCAGCAGCTTATGGGGGGGACTCTCAGAAGAGACCCAGTACTTC,CASSLWGGLSEETQYF
TRBV6-2/TRBV6-3,TRBJ1-2,NA,TRBD1,TGTGCCAGCAGCGGGACAGGGCGAGGCTACACCTTC,CASSGTGRGYTF
TRBV11-2,TRBJ1-2,few,TRBD1,TGTGCCAGCAGCCGAACGAGAACAGGGGTAACCTATGGCTACACCTTC,CASSRTRTGVTYGYTF
TRBV4-2,TRBJ2-1,many,TRBD2,TGTGCCAGCAGCCCGAACCCGGGACTAGCGGGGGGATACAATGAGCAGTTCTTC,CASSPNPGLAGGYNEQFF
TRBV29-1,TRBJ2-4,once,NA,TGCAGCGTTCAGGCTAAACTAGCCAAAAACATTCAGTACTTC,CSVQAKLAKNIQYF
TRBV24-1,TRBJ2-7,many,NA,TGTGCCACCAGTGATTTGCTCCTCCGGCAGTACTTC,CATSDLLLRQYF
TRBV20-1,TRBJ1-5,NA,TRBD1,TGCAGTGCTAGGGGAGGGACAGCGAATCAGCCCCAGCATTTT,CSARGGTANQPQHF
TRBV11-3,TRBJ1-1,NA,NA,TGTGCCAGCACCCCCAGGTTGAACACTGAAGCTTTCTTT,CASTPRLNTEAFF